The 28 T cell receptor beta chains presented below share a single source sample, sequenced in a study of brain T cells in children with intractable seizures. This sample's time point: blood from clinic visit 5 months post-surgery; TSC patient then seizure free. Method: immunoSEQ multiplex PCR; TCRdb's copy keeps in-frame clones and lacks some. This table has under 400,000 clones, roughly 93% appearing once. The sample consisted of peripheral blood, taken roughly 5 months after surgery. The receptors were sampled from a boy in the first two years of life with tuberous sclerosis and intractable seizures.

This chain uses TRBV27 with TRBJ2-5; D unresolved. There are 12 residues in the CDR3. Germline V gene lookup returns CDR1 MNHEY and CDR2 SMNVEV (reference sequence). V lost 8 bases to trimming and J lost 7 bases, with 14 bases between them. CDR3 sequence (DNA): TGTGCCAGCTCTTTATCGCATGGGACCCAGTACTTC. It specifies CASSLSHGTQYF.

The chain recombines TRBV3-1 (or the pseudogene TRBV3-2) with TRBJ1-1; perhaps TRBD1 as D (6 bases). This CDR3 comprises 17 residues. V was trimmed by 1 base and J by 5 bases, leaving 20 bases between them. The germline V gene encodes CDR1 LGHDT and CDR2 YNNKEL (reference sequence). The CDR3 loop is CASSQAGAGRRGTEAFF. Written as DNA, the CDR3 is TGTGCCAGCAGCCAAGCGGGGGCAGGCCGCCGAGGGACTGAAGCTTTCTTT.

The chain combines TRBV7-8 with TRBJ2-5, with D uncertain. The CDR3 is 11 residues long. V lost 1 base and J 8 bases, leaving 5 bases between the germline ends. Per the germline V gene, CDR1 is SGHVS and CDR2 is FQNEAQ. Here the CDR3 DNA reads TGTGCCAGCAGCTTAGGGTTCACCCAGTACTTC. This translates into CASSLGFTQYF.

The chain employs TRBV29-1 and TRBJ1-4, with TRBD1 matching over 7 bases. Germline loops: CDR1 SQVTM, CDR2 ANQGSEA. This CDR3 contains 16 residues. V gave up 0 bases and J gave up 8 bases; unmatched junction bases: 12. Written as DNA, the CDR3 is TGCAGCGTTGAAGAATCGGGAACAGGGGTCAGCGAAAAACTGTTTTTT. Protein sequence: CSVEESGTGVSEKLFF.

The chain recombines TRBV20-1 with TRBJ1-1; possible D gene TRBD1, 5 bases. Germline values: CDR1 DFQATT, CDR2 SNEGSKA (reference sequence). V shed 3 bases and J shed 1 base, with 12 bases lying between them. CDR3 length equals 14 residues. DNA for the CDR3: TGCAGTGCTAGTCCCTGGCAGGGGAACACTGAAGCTTTCTTT. The encoded protein is CSASPWQGNTEAFF.

The V gene is TRBV9, the J gene TRBJ2-1; TRBD2 aligns across 12 bases. The germline gives CDR1 SGDLS, CDR2 YYNGEE. Germline trimming cut 0 bases from V and 9 bases from J; bases unmatched to any gene: 4. The CDR3 totals 15 residues. The CDR3 is CASSVEASGRAEQFF. CDR3 sequence (DNA): TGTGCCAGCAGCGTAGAGGCTAGCGGGAGGGCTGAGCAGTTCTTC. Supplemented by reference TRBV9 and TRBJ2-1, the full variable domain reads DSGVTQTPKHLITATGQRVTLRCSPRSGDLSVYWYQQSLDQGLQFLIQYYNGEERAKGNILERFSAQQFPDLHSELNLSSLELGDSALYFCASSVEASGRAEQFFGPGTRLTVL.

This CDR3 reads CASSLRGFYGYTF. CDR3 nucleotide sequence: TGCGCCAGCAGCTTGAGAGGTTTCTATGGCTACACCTTC. This chain joins TRBV5-1 and TRBJ1-2; D not resolved. The V gene's germline CDR1 is SGHRS and CDR2 YFSETQ. The CDR3 runs to 13 residues. The V and J ends lost 1 base and 4 bases respectively, with 8 bases between them. The full variable domain, with the rest looked up from reference TRBV5-1 and TRBJ1-2, is KAGVTQTPRYLIKTRGQQVTLSCSPISGHRSVSWYQQTPGQGLQFLFEYFSETQRNKGNFPGRFSGRQFSNSRSEMNVSTLELGDSALYLCASSLRGFYGYTFGSGTRLTVV.

V usage is TRBV28 and J usage is TRBJ2-1; TRBD1 is a possible D gene (6 bases). The CDR3 runs to 15 residues. Trimming cost V 6 bases and J 4 bases, with 16 bases left between them. Per germline, CDR1 MDHEN and CDR2 SYDVKM. CDR3 sequence: CASRSQGNGYNEQFF. CDR3 sequence (DNA): TGTGCCAGCAGATCACAGGGTAACGGATACAATGAGCAGTTCTTC.

V usage is TRBV4-1 and J usage is TRBJ1-6; 7 bases fit TRBD1. The CDR3 is 16 amino acids. Germline loops: CDR1 MGHRA, CDR2 YSYEKL. J was trimmed by 5 bases and V by 3 bases; bases with no gene match: 7. The CDR3: CASSQPMTGNNSPLHF. Here the CDR3 DNA reads TGCGCCAGCAGCCAGCCGATGACAGGGAATAATTCACCCCTCCACTTT.

The chain has TRBV12-3 or TRBV12-4 and TRBJ2-5; D gene uncertain. The CDR3 contains 12 residues. Trimming shortened V by 5 bases and J by 6 bases, and 10 bases separated the two germline ends. The CDR3 loop reads CASSRTSKTQYF. The CDR3 nucleotides read TGTGCCAGCAGTCGAACCTCCAAGACCCAGTACTTC.

V usage is TRBV6-5 and J usage is TRBJ1-1; no clear D. The germline V and J ends were trimmed by 8 bases and 4 bases, with 11 bases remaining between them. The CDR3 covers 12 residues. CDR1 and CDR2 from the germline V gene are MNHEY and SVGAGI. This CDR3 is CASWRAPTEAFF. In nucleotides, the CDR3 is TGTGCCAGCTGGAGGGCCCCCACTGAAGCTTTCTTT.

V and J are TRBV7-9 and TRBJ1-1, with D possibly being TRBD1 (6 bases). V lost 5 bases to trimming and J lost 1 base, with 20 bases between them. This CDR3 has 17 residues. The V gene's germline CDR1 is SEHNR and CDR2 FQNEAQ (reference sequence). CDR3 nucleotides: TGTGCCAGCAGCCGGCAGGGGATAACATCGGGGAACACTGAAGCTTTCTTT. Residues: CASSRQGITSGNTEAFF.

J is TRBJ1-5 and V is TRBV2; 8 bases agree with TRBD1. The ends lost 8 bases at V and 3 bases at J; junction bases unmatched: 9. The CDR3 runs 15 residues. Germline V gene lookup returns CDR1 SNHLY and CDR2 FYNNEI. The CDR3, as DNA: TGTGCCAGCGCCACCGGACAGGGAACCAATCAGCCCCAGCATTTT. Its translation: CASATGQGTNQPQHF.

The V call is TRBV19, the J call TRBJ1-1, with D uncertain. The CDR3 runs to 14 residues. V was cut by 5 bases and J by 0 bases, with 10 bases left in between. Germline V lookup: CDR1 LNHDA, CDR2 SQIVND (reference sequence). CDR3 DNA: TGTGCCAGTAGTCCCCGGTCCATGAACACTGAAGCTTTCTTT. Its translation is CASSPRSMNTEAFF.

The rearrangement joins TRBV24-1 to TRBJ2-7, with D perhaps matching TRBD2 (5 bases). V dropped 3 bases and J dropped 2 bases, with 10 bases sitting between them. The CDR3 consists of 14 residues. Germline V gene data show CDR1 as KGHDR and CDR2 as SFDVKD. CDR3 coding DNA: TGTGCCACCAGTGATGGTGGACTCCCCTACGAGCAGTACTTC. It codes for CATSDGGLPYEQYF.

The rearrangement joins TRBV4-1 to TRBJ1-1, with unresolved D. In germline, CDR1 is MGHRA, CDR2 YSYEKL. V lost 3 bases and J 2 bases, leaving 13 bases between the germline ends. The CDR3 has 15 amino acids. CDR3 loop: CASSQKDGSNTEAFF. CDR3 DNA: TGCGCCAGCAGCCAGAAGGACGGCTCAAACACTGAAGCTTTCTTT.

The V and J genes are TRBV4-1 and TRBJ1-2; 8 bases fit TRBD1. This CDR3 has 16 amino acids. Germline V gene sequence: CDR1 MGHRA, CDR2 YSYEKL. V dropped 6 bases and J dropped 4; count of bases not matched to a gene: 13. The CDR3 region is CASRGRTGWDLYGYTF. CDR3 DNA sequence: TGCGCCAGCAGAGGCAGGACAGGGTGGGACCTCTATGGCTACACCTTC.

This clone was seen only once. The genes are TRBV4-1 and TRBJ2-3, with D unresolved. Trimming pared 1 base from V and 6 bases from J, leaving 14 bases between. The length of the CDR3 is 15 residues. Looked up from germline, CDR1 is MGHRA and CDR2 is YSYEKL. This CDR3 reads CASSQGAATTDTQYF. CDR3 sequence (DNA): TGCGCCAGCAGCCAAGGGGCGGCAACGACGGATACGCAGTATTTT.

This chain uses TRBV20-1 with TRBJ1-2; D is unclear. Per the germline V gene, CDR1 is DFQATT and CDR2 is SNEGSKA (reference sequence). This CDR3 spans 11 amino acids. V lost 2 bases, J lost 8 bases, and 9 bases lay in between. The DNA of the CDR3 is TGCAGTGCTAGATGGCGTATAGGCTACACCTTC. This encodes CSARWRIGYTF.

V and J are TRBV5-1 and TRBJ2-7; tentative D call: TRBD1 (6 bases). V dropped 0 bases and J dropped 2 bases, with 15 bases sitting between them. Germline assignment: CDR1 SGHRS and CDR2 YFSETQ. The CDR3 consists of 16 residues. The CDR3 loop is CASSLDRQGLTYEQYF. The CDR3 DNA sequence: TGCGCCAGCAGCTTGGATAGGCAGGGGCTTACCTACGAGCAGTACTTC.

The CDR3 DNA sequence: TGTGCCAGCAGCCACAGGGAAACCTACGAGCAGTACTTC. Translating it yields CASSHRETYEQYF. The chain combines TRBV7-9 with TRBJ2-7, with D possibly matching TRBD1 (6 bases). Trimming removed 5 bases at V and 2 bases at J, with 10 bases between. CDR1 and CDR2 from the germline V gene are SEHNR and FQNEAQ (reference sequence). This CDR3 region has 13 residues. Full variable domain (missing parts from reference TRBV7-9 and TRBJ2-7): DTGVSQNPRHKITKRGQNVTFRCDPISEHNRLYWYRQTLGQGPEFLTYFQNEAQLEKSRLLSDRFSAERPKGSFSTLEIQRTEQGDSAMYLCASSHRETYEQYFGPGTRLTVT.

The chain is built from TRBV2 and TRBJ2-3, with 14 bases matching TRBD2. The CDR3 runs to 16 residues. The germline V gene encodes CDR1 SNHLY and CDR2 FYNNEI. V dropped 5 bases and J dropped 6; count of bases not matched to a gene: 7. The CDR3 is CASSFRLAGGPDTQYF. The CDR3 DNA reads TGTGCCAGCAGTTTCAGACTAGCGGGAGGGCCTGATACGCAGTATTTT.

The sample holds one count of this clone. The chain has TRBV4-2 and TRBJ2-7; the match to TRBD1 covers 8 bases. Germline V CDR1 and CDR2: LGHNA, YNFKEQ. CDR3 length: 17 amino acids. Trimming removed 0 bases from V and 5 bases from J; junction bases left unmatched: 12. Here the CDR3 DNA reads TGTGCCAGCAGCCAAGAAGGTCCCCAGGGGGCCCACCACGAGCAGTACTTC. It yields the protein CASSQEGPQGAHHEQYF.

The chain has TRBV12-3 or TRBV12-4 and TRBJ1-1; D gene ambiguous. Trimming cost V 3 bases and J 5 bases, with 10 bases left between them. The CDR3 has 13 residues. CDR3 coding DNA: TGTGCCAGCAGTTTGTGGGGTGGGACTGAAGCTTTCTTT. It encodes CASSLWGGTEAFF.

The rearrangement joins TRBV4-1 to TRBJ1-1; D is unclear. CDR3 length: 14 residues. The germline CDR1 and CDR2 sequences are MGHRA and YSYEKL. V was shortened by 5 bases and J by 0 bases, with 10 bases between the two germline ends. For the CDR3, the DNA is TGCGCCAGCAGCTTCCGGACGGTGAACACTGAAGCTTTCTTT. This sequence encodes CASSFRTVNTEAFF.

In this sample, this clone turned up once. V and J are TRBV28 and TRBJ1-5; no reliable D call. The CDR3 covers 11 residues. CDR1 and CDR2 (germline): MDHEN, SYDVKM. Trimming removed 6 bases at V and 6 bases at J, with 6 bases between. As DNA, the CDR3 is TGTGCCAGCAGCGGAGGTCAGCCCCAGCATTTT. It translates to CASSGGQPQHF.

Notes on this clone: At one end, the junction sequence differs from germline, possibly due to a read error. CDR3 protein: CASSPLWVKGNQPQHF. The CDR3 DNA sequence: TGTGCTAGCAGCCCTTTATGGGTAAAGGGCAATCAGCCCCAGCATTTT. The chain carries TRBV7-7 and TRBJ1-5; D unresolved. The V gene's germline CDR1 is SSHAT and CDR2 FNYEAQ (reference sequence). The CDR3 runs 16 residues.

The J gene is TRBJ2-1, the V gene TRBV6-5; TRBD2 matches 11 bases. The CDR3 is 15 amino acids. V lost 6 bases, J lost 4 bases, and 5 bases stayed unmatched. The germline V gene has CDR1 MNHEY and CDR2 SVGAGI. The CDR3 reads CASRWTSGYYNEQFF. CDR3 bases: TGTGCCAGCAGGTGGACTAGCGGGTATTACAATGAGCAGTTCTTC.